This T cell receptor (beta chain) came from a study of CXCR3-negative and CXCR3-positive naive CD8 T cells. Notes on the study in general: Naive cells that were CXCR3-positive had more hydrophobic TRB CDR3s (compared with CXCR3-negative naive cells).

UMI-tagged TRB cDNA libraries were built via 5' RACE. TCRdb reprocessed the 5' RACE reads; each CDR3 protein has one entry and no DNA is given. Recorded for this sample: 150,000 to 160,000 distinct CDR3 sequences. A word on this clonotype: Antigen: not known.

The germline V gene encodes CDR1 SEHNR and CDR2 FQNEAQ (reference sequence). The CDR3 spans 13 residues. Sequences were obtained from naive CXCR3+ CD8+ T cells from blood. Subset noted: CD45RO-CCR7+CD27+CD95- naive CD8+ T cells expressing CXCR3 (TNR3+). The clonotype originates from a human donor in good health. Some clones in this sample may be carry-over from other donors' samples. The J gene is TRBJ2-7, the V gene TRBV7-9; TCRdb returns TRBD1, unconfirmable since there is no DNA. CDR3 sequence reads: CASSLAHGIEQYF.